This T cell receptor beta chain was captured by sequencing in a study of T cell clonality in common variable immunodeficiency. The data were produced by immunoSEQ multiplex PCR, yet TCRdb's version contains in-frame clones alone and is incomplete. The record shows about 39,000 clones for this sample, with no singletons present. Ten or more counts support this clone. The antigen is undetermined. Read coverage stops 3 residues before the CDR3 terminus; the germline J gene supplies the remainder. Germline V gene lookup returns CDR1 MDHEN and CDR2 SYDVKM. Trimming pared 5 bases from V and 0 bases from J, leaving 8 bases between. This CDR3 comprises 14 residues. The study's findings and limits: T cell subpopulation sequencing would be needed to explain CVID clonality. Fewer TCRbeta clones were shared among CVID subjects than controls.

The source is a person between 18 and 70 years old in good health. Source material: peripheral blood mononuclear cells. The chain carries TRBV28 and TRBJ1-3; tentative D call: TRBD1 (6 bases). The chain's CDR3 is CASSTGFSGNTIYF. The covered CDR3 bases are TGTGCCAGCAGTACAGGGTTCTCTGGAAACACC.